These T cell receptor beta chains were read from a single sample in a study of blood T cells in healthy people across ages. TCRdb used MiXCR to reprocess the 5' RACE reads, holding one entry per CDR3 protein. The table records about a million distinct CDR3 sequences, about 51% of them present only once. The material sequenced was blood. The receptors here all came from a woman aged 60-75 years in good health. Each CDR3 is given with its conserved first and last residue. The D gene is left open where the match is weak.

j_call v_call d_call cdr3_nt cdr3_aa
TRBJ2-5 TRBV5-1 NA TGCGCCAGCAGCTTGAACGCCGTGGGAGCAACACAAGAGACCCAGTACTTC CASSLNAVGATQETQYF
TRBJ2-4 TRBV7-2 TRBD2 TGTGCCAGCAGCTTAAGACTAGCGGGAGAGTGGCAGTACTTC CASSLRLAGEWQYF
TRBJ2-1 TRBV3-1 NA TGTGCCAGCAGCCAAGGGAACTACGAGCAGTTCTTC CASSQGNYEQFF
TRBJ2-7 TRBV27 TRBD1 TGTGCCAGCGTGGCTATCCGGGACAGGGGCCACTCGAGCTCCTACGAGCAGTACTTC CASVAIRDRGHSSSYEQYF
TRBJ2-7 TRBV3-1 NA TGTGCCAGCAGCCAAATCTCCGAGCAGTACTTC CASSQISEQYF
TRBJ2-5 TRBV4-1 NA TGCGCCAGCAGCCAAGATTGGGTATGGGGGACCCAGTACTTC CASSQDWVWGTQYF
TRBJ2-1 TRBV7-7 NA TGTGCCAGCAGCTTAATGCAGGGTGCGGCCTATGAGCAGTTCTTC CASSLMQGAAYEQFF
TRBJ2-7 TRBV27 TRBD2 TGTGCCAGCAGTACTAGCGGGAGAGTTTACGAGCAGTACTTC CASSTSGRVYEQYF
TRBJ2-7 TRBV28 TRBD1 TGTGCCAGCAGTTTAGGGACAGGGGGTAACGAGCAGTACTTC CASSLGTGGNEQYF
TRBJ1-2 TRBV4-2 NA TGTGCCAGCAGCCAAGATCGGCAGCGAGACTATGGCTACACCTTC CASSQDRQRDYGYTF
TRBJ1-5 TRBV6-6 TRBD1 TGTGCCAGCAGTTACGCGCCAGGGGGTAGTAATCAGCCCCAGCATTTT CASSYAPGGSNQPQHF
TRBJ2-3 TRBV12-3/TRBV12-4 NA TGTGCCAGCAGTATAACCCAAGCAGATACGCAGTATTTT CASSITQADTQYF
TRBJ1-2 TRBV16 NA TGTGCCAGCAGCCACCCTGAACAGGGAATCTATGGCTACACCTTC CASSHPEQGIYGYTF
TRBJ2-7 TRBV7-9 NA TGTGCCAGCAGCCGGGACGGGAACATGTACGAGCAGTACTTC CASSRDGNMYEQYF
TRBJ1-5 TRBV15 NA TGTGCCACCAGCAGGGGAGTCAACAATCAGCCCCAGCATTTT CATSRGVNNQPQHF
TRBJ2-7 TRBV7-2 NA TGTGCCAGCAGCTCCGCTTTATACAGGCGGTACGAGCAGTACTTC CASSSALYRRYEQYF
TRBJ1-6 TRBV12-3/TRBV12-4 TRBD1 TGTGCCAGCACCAGACAGGGTCTGGGATCACCCCTCCACTTT CASTRQGLGSPLHF
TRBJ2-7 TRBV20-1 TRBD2 TGCAGTGCTAGAGGCGGGACTAGCGGACGCTACGAGCAGTACTTC CSARGGTSGRYEQYF